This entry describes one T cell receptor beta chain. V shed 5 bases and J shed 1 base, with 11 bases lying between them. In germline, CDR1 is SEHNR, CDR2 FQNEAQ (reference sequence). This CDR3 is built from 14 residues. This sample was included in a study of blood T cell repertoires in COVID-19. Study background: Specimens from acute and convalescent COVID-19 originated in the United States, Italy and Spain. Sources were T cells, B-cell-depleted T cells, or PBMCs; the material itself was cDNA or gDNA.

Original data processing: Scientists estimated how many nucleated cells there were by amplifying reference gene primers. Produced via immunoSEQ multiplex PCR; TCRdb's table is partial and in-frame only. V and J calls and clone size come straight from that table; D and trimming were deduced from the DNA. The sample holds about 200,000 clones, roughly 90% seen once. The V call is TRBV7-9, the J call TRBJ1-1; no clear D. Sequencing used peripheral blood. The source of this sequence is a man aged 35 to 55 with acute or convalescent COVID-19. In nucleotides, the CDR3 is TGTGCCAGCAGCCCTCCCCCGAGGAACACTGAAGCTTTCTTT. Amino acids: CASSPPPRNTEAFF.